The 5 T cell receptor beta chains reported below all come from one sample, sequenced in a study of CD8 T cells in Susac syndrome (dated by TCRdb to between 2019 and 2020). Library preparation was by the immunoSEQ multiplex PCR assay. RNA was extracted with the RNeasy kit and about 0.5 to 1 ug was reverse transcribed using random hexamers. TCRdb itself trimmed the public reads at Q25 with fastp, ran MiXCR and retained productive beta chains. One record per CDR3 amino acid sequence lists the most common genes and DNA. This sample comprises about 210,000 distinct CDR3 sequences, about 95% of them detected only once. The ten largest account for around 0.099% of the sample. Material for sequencing was CD4+ T cells from PBMCs. The receptors were gathered from a human donor with multiple sclerosis.

CDR3 loop: CASSFISDTQYF. The CDR3 coding sequence is TGTGCCAGCAGCTTTATCTCAGATACGCAGTATTTT. The V and J genes are TRBV7-3 and TRBJ2-3; D is unresolved. V was trimmed by 3 bases and J by 4 bases, leaving 5 bases between them. This CDR3 has 12 amino acids. Per germline, CDR1 SGHTA and CDR2 FQGTGA. The full variable domain, its missing parts supplied by reference TRBV7-3 and TRBJ2-3, is GAGVSQTPSNKVTEKGKYVELRCDPISGHTALYWYRQSLGQGPEFLIYFQGTGAADDSGLPNDRFFAVRPEGSVSTLKIQRTERGDSAVYLCASSFISDTQYFGPGTRLTVL.

This clonotype was observed a single time. The rearrangement links TRBV3-1 to TRBJ2-5, with D unclear. CDR3 length: 13 amino acids. Germline lookup yields CDR1 LGHDT and CDR2 YNNKEL (reference sequence). The ends were cut back, 4 bases at V and 5 bases at J, with 11 bases in the middle. CDR3 in DNA: TGTGCCAGCAGCCCAACGGAGTGGGAGACCCAGTACTTC. Translating gives CASSPTEWETQYF.

The chain joins TRBV7-3 to TRBJ2-1; D possibly corresponds to TRBD2 (5 bases). This CDR3 region has 16 residues. The V gene's germline CDR1 is SGHTA and CDR2 FQGTGA. V lost 2 bases and J lost 6, with 17 bases in between. The CDR3 is CASSLWSGKGFNEQFF. The DNA for the CDR3 is TGTGCCAGCAGCTTATGGTCCGGGAAGGGCTTCAATGAGCAGTTCTTC.

The genes are TRBV28 and TRBJ2-4; possibly TRBD2 for D (6 bases). With 5 bases removed from V and 0 bases from J, the gap between germline ends came to 14 bases. The V gene's germline CDR1 is MDHEN and CDR2 SYDVKM. The CDR3 length is 16 residues. CDR3 protein: CASSPAGSLAKNIQYF. For the CDR3, the DNA is TGTGCCAGCAGTCCCGCGGGGAGTCTAGCCAAAAACATTCAGTACTTC.

The genes are TRBV29-1 and TRBJ2-7, with D possibly being TRBD1 (5 bases). The CDR3 has 14 residues. V was cut by 3 bases and J by 0 bases, with 12 bases left in between. The germline V gene has CDR1 SQVTM and CDR2 ANQGSEA. The CDR3: CSVEDTSSSYEQYF. In nucleotides, the CDR3 is TGCAGCGTTGAGGACACATCGAGCTCCTACGAGCAGTACTTC.